This TCR beta chain was sequenced in a study of blood T cell repertoires in COVID-19. At the level of the study: T cells, B-cell-depleted T cells, or PBMCs supplied cDNA or gDNA.

Sequencing used immunoSEQ multiplex PCR; TCRdb keeps in-frame clones, though not all of them. The sample yields about 120,000 clones, over 65% seen once. Germline V gene sequence: CDR1 MNHEY, CDR2 SVGEGT. Trimming removed 6 bases from V and 7 bases from J, with 16 bases in between. This CDR3 contains 14 residues. Sequencing was done on a sample of peripheral blood. This chain connects TRBV6-2 or TRBV6-3 to TRBJ2-1; tentatively, D is TRBD2 (6 bases). The source of this sequence is a man aged 55 to 69 with acute or convalescent COVID-19. The CDR3 sequence: CASSLGGIRNEQFF. The CDR3, as DNA: TGTGCCAGCAGCCTTGGCGGGATTCGGAATGAGCAGTTCTTC.